Listed here are 25 T cell receptor beta chains from one sample, sequenced in a study of blood T cell repertoires in COVID-19. Using immunoSEQ multiplex PCR, the repertoire was profiled, and TCRdb retains in-frame clones only, with some absent. The data show 400,000 to 550,000 clones, around 89% seen once. Sequencing was done on a sample of peripheral blood. These receptors were obtained from a woman in her twenties or thirties with acute or convalescent COVID-19.

The V gene is TRBV5-4, the J gene TRBJ1-2, with TRBD1 matching 10 bases. V shed 0 bases and J 1 base; nucleotides not matched to a gene: 3. CDR3 length equals 16 residues. In germline, CDR1 is SGHNT, CDR2 YYREEE (reference sequence). The CDR3 DNA follows: TGTGCCAGCAGCTTGGCGGGACAGGGGATTAACTATGGCTACACCTTC. Protein: CASSLAGQGINYGYTF.

The chain has TRBV7-2 and TRBJ1-6, with 9 positions matching TRBD1. The length of the CDR3 is 17 residues. The germline CDR1 and CDR2 sequences are SGHTA and FQGNSA. With V trimmed by 5 bases and J by 4 bases, 9 bases remained unmatched. Written as DNA, the CDR3 is TGTGCCAGCAGCCGTAGACAGGGGGGAGGTTATAATTCACCCCTCCACTTT. This sequence encodes CASSRRQGGGYNSPLHF.

The rearrangement uses TRBV6-5 and TRBJ1-1, with a possible D match to TRBD1 (5 bases). V lost 5 bases and J 6 bases, leaving 16 bases between the germline ends. The CDR3 has 14 residues. Germline V gene data show CDR1 as MNHEY and CDR2 as SVGAGI. CDR3 region: CASSPTRAGAEAFF. The CDR3 DNA reads TGTGCCAGCAGTCCGACCCGAGCGGGGGCTGAAGCTTTCTTT.

The chain has TRBV9 and TRBJ2-3, with 10 bases lining up with TRBD2. Unmatched junction bases numbered 2, after V lost 2 bases and J lost 2 bases. CDR3 length: 15 amino acids. CDR1 SGDLS and CDR2 YYNGEE come from the germline V gene. The CDR3 reads CASSVTSGHTDTQYF. The CDR3 nucleotides read TGTGCCAGCAGCGTGACTAGCGGGCACACAGATACGCAGTATTTT.

The V gene is TRBV19, the J gene TRBJ2-2; D is unresolved. Germline V gene lookup returns CDR1 LNHDA and CDR2 SQIVND (reference sequence). V lost 5 bases and J 3 bases, leaving 10 bases between the germline ends. This CDR3 has 14 residues. This CDR3 reads CASSRYSDTGELFF. The CDR3, as DNA: TGTGCCAGTAGTCGATACTCGGACACCGGGGAGCTGTTTTTT.

The V call is TRBV28, the J call TRBJ1-5; 8 bases match TRBD1. Looked up from germline, CDR1 is MDHEN and CDR2 is SYDVKM. The CDR3 sequence is 20 residues long. V shed 6 bases, J shed 0 bases, and the junction held 19 bases outside the gene matches. The DNA for the CDR3 is TGTGCCAGCAGGAGAATGACTCAGGGGGCTGGGCACAATAGCAATCAGCCCCAGCATTTT. Translating it yields CASRRMTQGAGHNSNQPQHF.

The gene calls are TRBV29-1 and TRBJ1-1; D might be TRBD1 (5 bases). This CDR3 contains 15 residues. The germline V gene encodes CDR1 SQVTM and CDR2 ANQGSEA. V was trimmed by 3 bases and J by 1 base, leaving 15 bases between them. The CDR3 DNA sequence: TGCAGCGTTGACTTCGGGGGAGGGTCGAACACTGAAGCTTTCTTT. This translates into CSVDFGGGSNTEAFF.

The chain combines TRBV10-3 with TRBJ2-1; D unresolved. Germline V gene sequence: CDR1 ENHRY, CDR2 SYGVKD. Trimming removed 8 bases from V and 8 bases from J, with 13 bases in between. This CDR3 is built from 12 residues. The CDR3 spells CAIRPESDEQFF. CDR3 coding DNA: TGTGCCATCCGGCCGGAGTCGGATGAGCAGTTCTTC.

The chain links TRBV30 to TRBJ1-6; TRBD1 might be the D (5 bases). Germline-derived CDR1 and CDR2 are GTSNPN and SVGIG (reference sequence). The CDR3 is made up of 14 amino acids. V lost 2 bases and J lost 8, with 13 bases in between. This CDR3 reads CAWSRTGTYSPLHF. The CDR3 DNA follows: TGTGCCTGGAGTCGGACGGGGACTTATTCACCCCTCCACTTT. Full variable domain (missing parts from reference TRBV30 and TRBJ1-6): SQTIHQWPATLVQPVGSPLSLECTVEGTSNPNLYWYRQAAGRGLQLLFYSVGIGQISSEVPQNLSASRPQDRQFILSSKKLLLSDSGFYLCAWSRTGTYSPLHFGNGTRLTVT.

Worth noting for this clone: Since no conserved phenylalanine or tryptophan closes the CDR3, a read error is the likely cause. Because the CDR3's place on the DNA is in doubt, the DNA is left out and the CDR3 is given as listed by TCRdb. The V and J genes are TRBV4-1 and TRBJ2-7; the table's D gene call, TRBD2, was not cross checked with the DNA. Inclusive of both ends, the CDR3 amounts to 11 amino acids. Germline CDR1 is MGHRA and CDR2 is YSYEKL. The CDR3 spells CASSQERPRGI.

The chain uses TRBV12-3 or TRBV12-4 and TRBJ2-7, with 8 bases aligning to TRBD2. This CDR3 region has 13 residues. J gave up 9 bases and V 6 bases, and 10 bases lay outside the gene matches. CDR3 bases: TGTGCCAGCAGGAAGACAGGTCGGGGGGGGCAGTACTTC. Protein product: CASRKTGRGGQYF.

This clone has only a few counts. The chain couples TRBV7-2 to TRBJ1-2; D is possibly TRBD1 (6 bases). V lost 6 bases and J lost 4, with 18 bases in between. CDR1 and CDR2 from the germline V gene are SGHTA and FQGNSA. There are 15 residues in the CDR3. The DNA for the CDR3 is TGTGCCAGCAGGCCAGGACAGAAGATATTCTATGGCTACACCTTC. Protein: CASRPGQKIFYGYTF.

The chain has TRBV4-1 and TRBJ2-7, with 7 bases that match TRBD1. V lost 2 bases to trimming and J lost 4 bases; unmatched junction nucleotides: 8. The germline gives CDR1 MGHRA, CDR2 YSYEKL. The CDR3 runs 15 residues. The CDR3 sequence is CASSQLPGQRYEQYF. CDR3 nucleotide sequence: TGCGCCAGCAGCCAACTACCGGGACAGAGGTACGAGCAGTACTTC.

V usage is TRBV6-1 and J usage is TRBJ1-5, with D possibly being TRBD1 (6 bases). V dropped 0 bases and J dropped 4 bases, with 10 bases sitting between them. The germline CDR1 and CDR2 sequences are MNHNS and SASEGT. The CDR3 has 15 residues. The CDR3 DNA follows: TGTGCCAGCAGTGAAGCGCCAGGGACAAATCAGCCCCAGCATTTT. It translates to CASSEAPGTNQPQHF.

This chain links TRBV24-1 with TRBJ2-3; no reliable D call. Per germline, CDR1 KGHDR and CDR2 SFDVKD. The CDR3 is 16 residues long. Trimming removed 4 bases from V and 0 bases from J, with 13 bases in between. In DNA form, the CDR3 reads TGTGCCACCAGTGACGTAACGTCCTATAGCACAGATACGCAGTATTTT. It specifies CATSDVTSYSTDTQYF.

This sequence joins TRBV5-1 and TRBJ2-7; D is unresolved. The CDR3 extends over 13 amino acids. Germline V gene data show CDR1 as SGHRS and CDR2 as YFSETQ. Between the trimmed V and J ends, which lost 3 bases and 4 bases, there was a span of 11 bases. The CDR3 DNA follows: TGCGCCAGCAGCTCAATCAAAAATTACGAGCAGTACTTC. It codes for CASSSIKNYEQYF.

The chain couples TRBV6-2 or TRBV6-3 to TRBJ1-2, with TRBD1 identical over 7 bases. V was clipped by 0 bases and J by 8 bases; unmatched bases: 3. CDR1 and CDR2 from the germline V gene are MNHEY and SVGEGT. This CDR3 is built from 13 residues. CDR3 sequence: CASSYSGGGGYTF. The CDR3, as DNA: TGTGCCAGCAGTTACTCAGGGGGCGGCGGCTACACCTTC.

The genes are TRBV5-8 and TRBJ1-5; a weak D match, TRBD1 (5 bases). The CDR3 consists of 14 residues. V was shortened by 3 bases and J by 3 bases, with 10 bases between the two germline ends. The V gene's germline CDR1 is SGHTS and CDR2 YDEGEE. CDR3 protein: CASSWGRTNQPQHF. CDR3 bases: TGTGCCAGCAGCTGGGGCAGAACCAATCAGCCCCAGCATTTT.

V is TRBV4-1 and J is TRBJ2-1; 10 bases match TRBD2. The CDR3 has 15 residues. J lost 7 bases, V lost 5 bases, and 8 bases had no gene match. Germline CDR1 and CDR2: MGHRA and YSYEKL. CDR3 residues: CASSLAGGTRNEQFF. The CDR3 DNA reads TGCGCCAGCAGCTTAGCGGGGGGTACGAGGAATGAGCAGTTCTTC.

In this sample, this clone turned up once. The J gene is TRBJ2-4, the V gene TRBV27, with D perhaps matching TRBD1 (5 bases). V was shortened by 4 bases and J by 1 base, with 17 bases between the two germline ends. The CDR3 totals 17 residues. Germline V gene lookup returns CDR1 MNHEY and CDR2 SMNVEV (reference sequence). CDR3 amino acids: CASSSAGFSGAKNIQYF. CDR3 nucleotide sequence: TGTGCCAGCAGTTCCGCCGGGTTTTCAGGGGCCAAAAACATTCAGTACTTC.

V usage is TRBV19 and J usage is TRBJ2-5, with TRBD2 identical over 13 bases. With 10 bases clipped from V and 5 bases from J, the junction kept 19 bases outside the gene matches. The germline gives CDR1 LNHDA, CDR2 SQIVND (reference sequence). The CDR3 totals 18 residues. The CDR3 loop is CATTSGTSGVLGRETQYF. The CDR3 nucleotides read TGTGCCACTACATCCGGGACTAGCGGGGTTCTAGGCCGGGAGACCCAGTACTTC.

The J gene is TRBJ2-1, the V gene TRBV18, with TRBD1 identical over 8 bases. The V segment lost 3 bases and the J segment 4 bases; nucleotides outside the gene matches: 5. Germline-derived CDR1 and CDR2 are KGHSH and LQKENI. There are 15 residues in the CDR3. The CDR3 protein is CASSPPGQVYNEQFF. CDR3 bases: TGTGCCAGCTCACCCCCGGGACAGGTATACAATGAGCAGTTCTTC.

The chain carries TRBV10-1 and TRBJ2-1; 7 positions match TRBD1. With V trimmed by 6 bases and J by 3 bases, 2 bases remained unmatched. The CDR3 covers 13 residues. CDR1 is WNHNN, CDR2 SYGVQD, per germline (reference sequence). CDR3 amino acids: CASSRDSYNEQFF. DNA of the CDR3: TGCGCCAGCAGCCGGGACAGCTACAATGAGCAGTTCTTC.

V and J are TRBV6-5 and TRBJ1-5; 8 bases align to TRBD1. Germline assignment: CDR1 MNHEY and CDR2 SVGAGI. The CDR3 covers 15 residues. V trimming: 4 bases; J trimming: 2 bases; junction bases outside the gene matches: 4. The CDR3 nucleotides are TGTGCCAGCAGTTCGGACAGGGCGGGCAATCAGCCCCAGCATTTT. Its translation: CASSSDRAGNQPQHF.

The rearrangement uses TRBV4-1 and TRBJ1-4; 7 nucleotides align to TRBD1. V gave up 6 bases and J gave up 1 base; unmatched junction bases: 5. Germline V gives CDR1 MGHRA, CDR2 YSYEKL. This CDR3 has 15 residues. The CDR3 sequence is CASRDRERTNEKLFF. The DNA for the CDR3 is TGCGCCAGCAGAGACAGGGAACGAACTAATGAAAAACTGTTTTTT.